These T cell receptor beta chains were read from a single sample in a study of blood T cell repertoires in COVID-19. TCRdb's copy holds only in-frame clones and misses some; the assay was immunoSEQ multiplex PCR. The sample contains 90,000 to 130,000 clones, about two thirds of which appear only once. The sequenced material came from peripheral blood. The receptors derive from a woman aged 35 to 49 with acute or convalescent COVID-19. CDR3s include the opening cysteine and the closing phenylalanine or tryptophan. A D gene is named only where the DNA matches it firmly. Expanded clones are given a class, and other clones once, few, many or no size at all.

DNA: TGTGCCAGCAGCTTAGAAGGGGATGGCTACACCTTC
CDR3: CASSLEGDGYTF
D: .
size: .
J: TRBJ1-2
V: TRBV11-2

DNA: TGTGCCAGCAGCCCCCAAGTGGGACAGGGTAGAGATACGCAGTATTTT
CDR3: CASSPQVGQGRDTQYF
D: TRBD1
size: .
J: TRBJ2-3
V: TRBV7-2

DNA: TGTGCCAGCAGCCGCGGACTAGCGGACACCGGGGAGCTGTTTTTT
CDR3: CASSRGLADTGELFF
D: TRBD2
size: many
J: TRBJ2-2
V: TRBV7-3

DNA: TGTGCCAGCAGTGAAGGCGGCGTCTCCTACGAGCAGTACTTC
CDR3: CASSEGGVSYEQYF
D: .
size: once
J: TRBJ2-7
V: TRBV6-1

DNA: TGTGCCAGCAGCGAGGGACTAGCGGGAACCCAGTACTTC
CDR3: CASSEGLAGTQYF
D: TRBD2
size: .
J: TRBJ2-5
V: TRBV9

DNA: TGTGCCAGCAGCTTGGCCAAGGGACAGGGACTCACCGGGGAGCTGTTTTTT
CDR3: CASSLAKGQGLTGELFF
D: TRBD1
size: .
J: TRBJ2-2
V: TRBV5-4

DNA: TGTGCCAGCTCACCCGCGGAACTGAGTGAGACCCAGTACTTC
CDR3: CASSPAELSETQYF
D: .
size: .
J: TRBJ2-5
V: TRBV18

DNA: TGTGCCAGCAGTTACGCGGGAGATGGCTACACCTTC
CDR3: CASSYAGDGYTF
D: .
size: once
J: TRBJ1-2
V: TRBV6-5

DNA: TGTGCCAGCAGACCCCAGGCTGGTAGCGGGGGGGCTGGATCCTACAATGAGCAGTTCTTC
CDR3: CASRPQAGSGGAGSYNEQFF
D: TRBD2
size: .
J: TRBJ2-1
V: TRBV6-4

DNA: TGTGCCAGCTCACCAATGACAGGGTCGAACACTGAAGCTTTCTTT
CDR3: CASSPMTGSNTEAFF
D: TRBD1
size: .
J: TRBJ1-1
V: TRBV18

DNA: TGTGCCAGCAGCTCGACAGCAACTAATGAAAAACTGTTTTTT
CDR3: CASSSTATNEKLFF
D: .
size: .
J: TRBJ1-4
V: TRBV5-6

DNA: TGTGCCAGCACCGACAGGGGACGGTCACCCCTCCACTTT
CDR3: CASTDRGRSPLHF
D: TRBD1
size: once
J: TRBJ1-6
V: TRBV6-5

DNA: TGTGCCAGCGCGGGACAGCAAATGAATCAGCCCCAGCATTTT
CDR3: CASAGQQMNQPQHF
D: TRBD1
size: .
J: TRBJ1-5
V: TRBV6-1

DNA: TGTGCCAGCAAGTTGAGCATGAACACTGAAGCTTTCTTT
CDR3: CASKLSMNTEAFF
D: .
size: .
J: TRBJ1-1
V: TRBV2

DNA: TGCAGTGCTAGTGGGACAGGGGGCTTCACTGAAGCTTTCTTT
CDR3: CSASGTGGFTEAFF
D: TRBD1
size: .
J: TRBJ1-1
V: TRBV20-1

DNA: TGTGCCAGTAGTTGGAGTGGCAATCAGCCCCAGCATTTT
CDR3: CASSWSGNQPQHF
D: .
size: .
J: TRBJ1-5
V: TRBV19

DNA: TGTGCCAGCAGCCAGGGGGGAAACACTGAAGCTTTCTTT
CDR3: CASSQGGNTEAFF
D: .
size: .
J: TRBJ1-1
V: TRBV16

DNA: TGTGCCAGCAGTTCCCCCCAGGCGGGTCAAGCTTTCTTT
CDR3: CASSSPQAGQAFF
D: .
size: .
J: TRBJ1-1
V: TRBV6-5

DNA: TGCGCCGGCTCCGGAGGAAGAAACACTGAAGCTTTCTTT
CDR3: CAGSGGRNTEAFF
D: .
size: .
J: TRBJ1-1
V: TRBV10-2

DNA: TGTGCCAGCAGTCCCTACAGGGGGATCATCTACAATGAGCAGTTCTTC
CDR3: CASSPYRGIIYNEQFF
D: TRBD1
size: .
J: TRBJ2-1
V: TRBV28

DNA: TGTGCCAGCAGCCAAGGTTACAGGGGCTACGAGCAGTACTTC
CDR3: CASSQGYRGYEQYF
D: TRBD1
size: .
J: TRBJ2-7
V: TRBV4-2

DNA: TGTGCCAGTAGCCTTGCGGGGGTCAACTCCTACGAGCAGTACTTC
CDR3: CASSLAGVNSYEQYF
D: TRBD2
size: .
J: TRBJ2-7
V: TRBV19

DNA: TGTGCCAGCAGCTTAATTACAGGGGGAGGTTCACCCCTCCACTTT
CDR3: CASSLITGGGSPLHF
D: TRBD1
size: .
J: TRBJ1-6
V: TRBV7-6

DNA: TGTGCCAGCAGTTTATATACAAACACCGGGGAGCTGTTTTTT
CDR3: CASSLYTNTGELFF
D: .
size: .
J: TRBJ2-2
V: TRBV28

DNA: TGTGCCAGCAGCTTAGACTTCAGGGCCGAGCAGTACTTC
CDR3: CASSLDFRAEQYF
D: .
size: .
J: TRBJ2-7
V: TRBV11-3

DNA: TGCGCCAGCATGGTGACAGGGGGCACTGAAGCTTTCTTT
CDR3: CASMVTGGTEAFF
D: TRBD1
size: once
J: TRBJ1-1
V: TRBV10-1

DNA: TGTGCCAGCAGCCGAGGTGTAACGGGGGGGGGCATTCAGTACTTC
CDR3: CASSRGVTGGGIQYF
D: TRBD2
size: .
J: TRBJ2-4
V: TRBV4-2

DNA: TGTGCCAGCAGCCAGGCCGGACAGGGCGGCTACGAGCAGTACTTC
CDR3: CASSQAGQGGYEQYF
D: TRBD1
size: once
J: TRBJ2-7
V: TRBV4-2

DNA: TGTGCCAGCAGCGAGAGTCAGGGGGGTAATTCACCCCTCCACTTT
CDR3: CASSESQGGNSPLHF
D: TRBD1
size: few
J: TRBJ1-6
V: TRBV7-9

DNA: TGTGCCAGCAGCAGTAGGGGCTTAACGTCCCAACTCAATCAGCCCCAGCATTTT
CDR3: CASSSRGLTSQLNQPQHF
D: .
size: .
J: TRBJ1-5
V: TRBV6-2/TRBV6-3

DNA: TGTGCCAGCAGTGAAGCCCCCGGGACAGCTAGCACCATATATTTT
CDR3: CASSEAPGTASTIYF
D: TRBD1
size: many
J: TRBJ1-3
V: TRBV6-1

DNA: TGTGCCAGCAGCCCTTCAGCCCCGGGATATCACAATGAGCAGTTCTTC
CDR3: CASSPSAPGYHNEQFF
D: .
size: few
J: TRBJ2-1
V: TRBV3-1/TRBV3-2

DNA: TGTGCCAGCAGTGCAGCCCCCCAGGGCACTAATGAAAAACTGTTTTTT
CDR3: CASSAAPQGTNEKLFF
D: .
size: few
J: TRBJ1-4
V: TRBV6-1

DNA: TGTGCCAGCAGCGTGGGGGCAGCAGACTATGGCTACACCTTC
CDR3: CASSVGAADYGYTF
D: .
size: once
J: TRBJ1-2
V: TRBV9

DNA: TGTGCCAGCAGACACAGACAGGGGGTCAATCAGCCCCAGCATTTT
CDR3: CASRHRQGVNQPQHF
D: TRBD1
size: .
J: TRBJ1-5
V: TRBV6-5

DNA: TGTGCCAGCAGACCTGGACACCCCTACGAGCAGTACTTC
CDR3: CASRPGHPYEQYF
D: .
size: .
J: TRBJ2-7
V: TRBV28

DNA: TGTGCCAGCAGCCAAGATCGAGCGCGGTCACCCCTCCACTTT
CDR3: CASSQDRARSPLHF
D: .
size: .
J: TRBJ1-6
V: TRBV3-1/TRBV3-2

DNA: TGTGCCTGGAGCAGGAGGTGGTCAGCCTACGAGCAGTACTTC
CDR3: CAWSRRWSAYEQYF
D: .
size: .
J: TRBJ2-7
V: TRBV30

DNA: TGTGCCAGCAGCCAAAGGGGGCGCAAACAAGAGACCCAGTACTTC
CDR3: CASSQRGRKQETQYF
D: TRBD1
size: .
J: TRBJ2-5
V: TRBV3-1/TRBV3-2

DNA: TGTGCCATCAGTGAGCCGGGACTAGCGACAGATACGCAGTATTTT
CDR3: CAISEPGLATDTQYF
D: TRBD2
size: .
J: TRBJ2-3
V: TRBV10-3

DNA: TGTGCCAGCAGCTGGACGGGAATTAATTCACCCCTCCACTTT
CDR3: CASSWTGINSPLHF
D: .
size: .
J: TRBJ1-6
V: TRBV5-4

DNA: TGTGCCAGCAGTTTATATGTCCAGGCCCAGCATTTT
CDR3: CASSLYVQAQHF
D: .
size: .
J: TRBJ1-5
V: TRBV27

DNA: TGTGCCAGCAGCCGGTCGGGAAAGACCCAGTACTTC
CDR3: CASSRSGKTQYF
D: .
size: once
J: TRBJ2-5
V: TRBV12-3/TRBV12-4

DNA: TGCGCCAGCAGCTTGATTCGGGACAGGGCCCACGAGCAGTACTTC
CDR3: CASSLIRDRAHEQYF
D: TRBD1
size: .
J: TRBJ2-7
V: TRBV5-1

DNA: TGTGCCTGGAGTCGGGGGGTAGTAGACGAGCAGTACTTC
CDR3: CAWSRGVVDEQYF
D: TRBD2
size: few
J: TRBJ2-7
V: TRBV30

DNA: TGTGCCAGCAGCCATAGGACAGGGACTAATGAAAAACTGTTTTTT
CDR3: CASSHRTGTNEKLFF
D: TRBD1
size: .
J: TRBJ1-4
V: TRBV5-8

DNA: TGTGCCAGCAGCGAACGACAGGGGTTCTATGGCTACACCTTC
CDR3: CASSERQGFYGYTF
D: TRBD1
size: .
J: TRBJ1-2
V: TRBV5-6

DNA: TGTGCCAGCAGCATTGGACAGGGGTCGGTCACCGGGGAGCTGTTTTTT
CDR3: CASSIGQGSVTGELFF
D: TRBD1
size: .
J: TRBJ2-2
V: TRBV11-3

DNA: TGTGCCAGCAGTGAAGGGCAGGCTAGCAATCAGCCCCAGCATTTT
CDR3: CASSEGQASNQPQHF
D: .
size: .
J: TRBJ1-5
V: TRBV6-1

DNA: TGTGCCACCCCAGGGAGGACAGGGGACACCGGGGAGCTGTTTTTT
CDR3: CATPGRTGDTGELFF
D: TRBD1
size: .
J: TRBJ2-2
V: TRBV19

DNA: TGTGCCAGTAGTCCCGGGACAGGTTCCTATGGCTACACCTTC
CDR3: CASSPGTGSYGYTF
D: TRBD1
size: .
J: TRBJ1-2
V: TRBV19

DNA: TGTGCCAGCAGTGAAGCCTCGTTTCTAGGGACAGGGGGCGGGGGCACTGAAGCTTTCTTT
CDR3: CASSEASFLGTGGGGTEAFF
D: TRBD1
size: .
J: TRBJ1-1
V: TRBV2